Listed below are T cell receptor beta chains from one sample, sequenced in a study of response to subunit inactivated influenza vaccine. TCRdb re-derived calls from the RT-PCR reads in MiXCR, one entry per CDR3 protein. The sample records about 570,000 distinct CDR3 sequences, around 11% being singletons. These same data were also listed under a study on T cells expressing NK-cell markers.

The sequenced sample was PBMCs from blood, obtained on the day of vaccination. The receptors were gathered from a man in his forties or fifties who received an inactivated influenza vaccine. Both conserved end residues are part of each CDR3. D genes are given only for firm matches. Only part of the rows carry a size: once, few, many, or a class if the clone is expanded.

>NA|NA|TRBV6-4|13|TRBJ1-6
TGTGCCAGCAGTGCCGGAGCAAATTCACCCCTCCACTTT
CASSAGANSPLHF
>many|TRBD1|TRBV5-1|16|TRBJ2-4
TGCGCCAGCAGCTACATACAGGGGGCCGCCAAAAACATTCAGTACTTC
CASSYIQGAAKNIQYF
>many|NA|TRBV5-1|14|TRBJ2-3
TGCGCCAGCAGCCTTACAGCACACACAGATACGCAGTATTTT
CASSLTAHTDTQYF
>few|TRBD2|TRBV9|19|TRBJ2-2
TGTGCCAGCAGCCGAGGCCCTGCGGGACTAGCGGGAGGCACCGGGGAGCTGTTTTTT
CASSRGPAGLAGGTGELFF
>NA|NA|TRBV6-6|13|TRBJ2-7
TGTGCCAGCACCCCCCATCTAGACTACGAGCAGTACTTC
CASTPHLDYEQYF
>few|NA|TRBV4-2|15|TRBJ2-2
TGTGCCAGCAGCCAAGTTCCAGGTGACACCGGGGAGCTGTTTTTT
CASSQVPGDTGELFF
>NA|TRBD2|TRBV7-2|16|TRBJ2-2
TGTGCCAGCAGCTTTGCGGGGGGGCCGGGCACCGGGGAGCTGTTTTTT
CASSFAGGPGTGELFF
>NA|NA|TRBV4-2|14|TRBJ2-4
TGTGCCAGCAGCCAAGGGTTGCACGAAAACATTCAGTACTTC
CASSQGLHENIQYF
>few|TRBD2|TRBV7-2|17|TRBJ2-7
TGTGCCAGCAGCAGGGGGACTAGCGTTTCTCTTTTGAACGAGCAGTACTTC
CASSRGTSVSLLNEQYF
>few|NA|TRBV7-9|14|TRBJ1-1
TGTGCCAGCAGACCAGGCGGTTATGGCACTGAAGCTTTCTTT
CASRPGGYGTEAFF
>many|TRBD1|TRBV5-1|15|TRBJ2-1
TGCGCCAGCAGCTTGGAGGGGGCGGATTACAATGAGCAGTTCTTC
CASSLEGADYNEQFF
>few|TRBD1|TRBV20-1|14|TRBJ1-2
TGCAGTGCTAGAGATCTGCAGGGGGCCGGAGGCTACACCTTC
CSARDLQGAGGYTF
>few|TRBD1|TRBV5-1|14|TRBJ2-4
TGCGCCAGCAGCCCGGGACAGGGGGCCCACATTCAGTACTTC
CASSPGQGAHIQYF
>NA|NA|TRBV12-3/TRBV12-4|13|TRBJ1-4
TGTGCCACGTCCGGGACGTGGGGTGAAAAACTGTTTTTT
CATSGTWGEKLFF
>few|TRBD1|TRBV28|16|TRBJ2-1
TGTGCCAGCAGCTCGCAGGGGGCAAGCTCCTACAATGAGCAGTTCTTC
CASSSQGASSYNEQFF
>NA|TRBD1|TRBV11-2|13|TRBJ2-7
TGTGCCAGCAGCTTAAGCAGGGGGCGGGAGCAGTACTTC
CASSLSRGREQYF
>NA|NA|TRBV20-1|15|TRBJ2-1
TGCAGTGCTCCCGCCCGGGCGAGCTCCTACAATGAGCAGTTCTTC
CSAPARASSYNEQFF
>NA|NA|TRBV5-1|14|TRBJ2-1
TGCGCCAGCAGCTTGGCCTACTCCAACAATGAGCAGTTCTTC
CASSLAYSNNEQFF
>NA|TRBD1|TRBV12-3/TRBV12-4|12|TRBJ1-1
TGTGCCAGCAGTTCAACAGGGGTTGAAGCTTTCTTT
CASSSTGVEAFF
>NA|TRBD2|TRBV6-1|15|TRBJ2-5
TGTGCCAGCAGGGGGACTAGCGGGAGGGTTGAGACCCAGTACTTC
CASRGTSGRVETQYF
>NA|TRBD2|TRBV7-2|16|TRBJ2-3
TGTGCCAGCAGTTCGCCCGGGGGACTAGCGAGTGGTACGCAGTATTTT
CASSSPGGLASGTQYF
>NA|NA|TRBV7-9|13|TRBJ2-7
TGTGCCAGCAGCTTATTCCCCACCTACGAGCAGTACTTC
CASSLFPTYEQYF
>many|NA|TRBV5-1|14|TRBJ2-1
TGCGCCAGCAGCTTGGCGCTAGCCCTCAATGAGCAGTTCTTC
CASSLALALNEQFF
>NA|TRBD1|TRBV6-2/TRBV6-3|16|TRBJ1-4
TGTGCCAGCAGCCTGGGACAGCGCCAGAATAATGAAAAACTGTTTTTT
CASSLGQRQNNEKLFF
>few|NA|TRBV4-2|17|TRBJ2-2
TGTGCCAGCAGCCAAGATATCGGCGGCAGGGCCACCGGGGAGCTGTTTTTT
CASSQDIGGRATGELFF
>few|NA|TRBV15|14|TRBJ1-2
TGTGCCACCAGCAGAGACCAGGGGCTCGGGGCCGACACCTTC
CATSRDQGLGADTF
>NA|TRBD1|TRBV20-1|13|TRBJ2-7
TGCAGTGCTCCCCGGGACAGCTCCTACGAGCAGTACTTC
CSAPRDSSYEQYF
>few|TRBD2|TRBV5-6|16|TRBJ2-1
TGTGCCAGCAGCCGAAAGGGACTAGCGGGAGTCAATGAGCAGTTCTTC
CASSRKGLAGVNEQFF
>few|TRBD1|TRBV12-3/TRBV12-4|13|TRBJ1-4
TGTGCCAGCGAGGACAGGGGGCATGAAAAACTGTTTTTT
CASEDRGHEKLFF
>NA|NA|TRBV7-9|12|TRBJ1-1
TGTGCCAGCAGCCCCCTCCTCACTGAAGCTTTCTTT
CASSPLLTEAFF
>many|NA|TRBV10-3|13|TRBJ1-1
TGTGCCATCAGCCAGGTTGGTGGGACTGAAGCTTTCTTT
CAISQVGGTEAFF
>many|NA|TRBV3-1|13|TRBJ2-7
TGTGCCAGCAGCGCTGGAATCTCCTACGAGCAGTACTTC
CASSAGISYEQYF
>NA|TRBD1|TRBV27|15|TRBJ1-6
TGTGCCAGCAGTTCGTTACAGGGGGGGTATTCACCCCTCCACTTT
CASSSLQGGYSPLHF
>few|TRBD1|TRBV12-3/TRBV12-4|13|TRBJ2-7
TGTGCCAGCAGCGGGACAGGGTGGTACGAGCAGTACTTC
CASSGTGWYEQYF